These 30 T cell receptor beta chains were all obtained from the same sample, sequenced in a study of control samples from healthy donors and cancer patients. The assay was immunoSEQ multiplex PCR, and TCRdb's table has in-frame clones only and misses some. The table shows 85,000 to 100,000 clones, with 82% occurring only once. The sequenced sample was blood. The receptors originated from a man in his 60s in good health.

The V and J genes are TRBV7-8 and TRBJ2-3, with no clear D. The length of the CDR3 is 14 residues. The V gene's germline CDR1 is SGHVS and CDR2 FQNEAQ. The germline V and J ends were trimmed by 5 bases and 5 bases, with 14 bases remaining between them. The CDR3 is CASSRNAYEDTQYF. The DNA of the CDR3 is TGTGCCAGCAGCCGGAATGCCTACGAAGATACGCAGTATTTT.

The CDR3 DNA reads TGTGCCAGCAGTTTTCCCCGTGAAGCGGGAGGCTCCTACGAGCAGTACTTC. Its translation is CASSFPREAGGSYEQYF. This chain joins TRBV6-2 or TRBV6-3 and TRBJ2-7, with 9 bases lining up with TRBD2. The CDR3 totals 17 residues. After removal of 4 bases from V and 0 bases from J, the junction contained 10 bases not matched to a gene. Looked up from germline, CDR1 is MNHEY and CDR2 is SVGEGT.

In its sample, this clone was seen a few times. The junction shows a germline mismatch at one end, possibly a read error. As DNA, the CDR3 is TGTGCTAGCAGCCCTGGGACAGGCGCCAATGAAAAACTGTTTTTT. It is translated as CASSPGTGANEKLFF. V gene TRBV7-7 combines with J gene TRBJ1-4, with 8 nucleotides matching TRBD1. Per the germline V gene, CDR1 is SSHAT and CDR2 is FNYEAQ (reference sequence). The CDR3 is made up of 15 amino acids. Complete variable domain (other parts from reference TRBV7-7 and TRBJ1-4): GAGVSQSPRYKVTKRGQDVTLRCDPISSHATLYWYQQALGQGPEFLTYFNYEAQPDKSGLPSDRFSAERPEGSISTLTIQRTEQRDSAMYRCASSPGTGANEKLFFGSGTQLSVL.

The gene calls are TRBV7-9 and TRBJ2-5; D tentatively reads TRBD1 or TRBD2 (6 bases each). This CDR3 spans 14 amino acids. Between the trimmed V and J ends, which lost 1 base and 5 bases, there was a span of 11 bases. Germline loops: CDR1 SEHNR, CDR2 FQNEAQ (reference sequence). CDR3 sequence: CASSLVGGPETQYF. In nucleotides, the CDR3 is TGTGCCAGCAGCTTAGTTGGGGGGCCCGAGACCCAGTACTTC.

V and J are TRBV6-4 and TRBJ2-7; D uncertain. The CDR3 has 9 amino acids. With 7 bases removed from V and 3 bases from J, the gap between germline ends came to 1 base. CDR1 and CDR2 (germline): MRHNA, SNTAGT. CDR3 protein: CASIYEQYF. CDR3 nucleotide sequence: TGTGCCAGCATCTACGAGCAGTACTTC.

V gene TRBV5-4 combines with J gene TRBJ2-7, with TRBD1 matching 7 bases. The junction had 6 bases not matched to a gene; V was cut back by 4 bases and J by 5 bases. The CDR3 is made up of 13 amino acids. The germline gives CDR1 SGHNT, CDR2 YYREEE (reference sequence). This chain's CDR3 is CASSRDRQDEQYF. The CDR3 region has the DNA TGTGCCAGCAGCCGGGACAGACAGGACGAGCAGTACTTC.

This chain joins TRBV3-1 (or the pseudogene TRBV3-2) and TRBJ2-7; 9 bases fit TRBD2. The germline CDR1 and CDR2 sequences are LGHDT and YNNKEL (reference sequence). The V segment lost 4 bases and the J segment 7 bases; nucleotides outside the gene matches: 2. This CDR3 is 12 amino acids long. The CDR3: CASSPLAGEQYF. CDR3 DNA sequence: TGTGCCAGCAGCCCTCTAGCGGGGGAGCAGTACTTC.

The V call is TRBV12-3 or TRBV12-4, the J call TRBJ1-6; weak D call: TRBD1 (6 bases). V lost 6 bases, J lost 7 bases, and 10 bases lay in between. CDR3 length: 13 amino acids. CDR3 residues: CASSQQGNSPLHF. The CDR3 DNA reads as TGTGCCAGCAGCCAGCAGGGGAATTCACCCCTCCACTTT.

The rearrangement joins TRBV27 to TRBJ2-7, with 11 positions matching TRBD2. The germline V gene has CDR1 MNHEY and CDR2 SMNVEV (reference sequence). V dropped 5 bases and J dropped 0; count of bases not matched to a gene: 24. The CDR3 is 22 residues long. This CDR3 is CASSQKTGRGLAVAFNSYEQYF. The CDR3 bases are TGTGCCAGCAGTCAGAAGACAGGGCGGGGACTAGCGGTAGCATTCAACTCCTACGAGCAGTACTTC.

This clone came up once. The chain has TRBV6-5 and TRBJ1-3; TRBD1 is a possible D gene (5 bases). The ends were cut back, 4 bases at V and 3 bases at J, with 16 bases in the middle. In germline, CDR1 is MNHEY, CDR2 SVGAGI. The CDR3 has 16 amino acids. The CDR3 region is CASSSQGRQVGNTIYF. CDR3 DNA sequence: TGTGCCAGCAGTTCCCAGGGCAGGCAGGTTGGAAACACCATATATTTT.

J is TRBJ2-2 and V is TRBV3-1 (or the pseudogene TRBV3-2); 11 bases agree with TRBD2. The CDR3 totals 16 residues. Trimming removed 6 bases from V and 5 bases from J; junction bases left unmatched: 8. Per the germline V gene, CDR1 is LGHDT and CDR2 is YNNKEL (reference sequence). The CDR3 here is CASSTSGSIGTGELFF. The CDR3 DNA sequence: TGTGCCAGCAGTACTAGCGGGAGTATCGGGACCGGGGAGCTGTTTTTT.

The chain joins TRBV10-1 to TRBJ2-2; D is uncertain. This CDR3 comprises 12 residues. Germline CDR1 WNHNN, CDR2 SYGVQD (reference sequence). V was shortened by 0 bases and J by 7 bases, with 3 bases between the two germline ends. The CDR3 nucleotides are TGCGCCAGCAGTGAGTCGAGCGGGGAGCTGTTTTTT. Amino acid sequence: CASSESSGELFF.

CDR3 coding DNA: TGTGCCAGCAGTAGTTACCCTTGGGATACGCAGTATTTT. Translating it yields CASSSYPWDTQYF. V and J are TRBV6-4 and TRBJ2-3; D remains ambiguous. From germline, CDR1 is MRHNA and CDR2 SNTAGT. The CDR3 contains 13 residues. V lost 5 bases, J lost 6 bases, and 12 bases lay in between.

V and J are TRBV6-6 and TRBJ2-3, with D tentatively TRBD1 (6 bases). The CDR3 is 14 residues long. Between the trimmed V and J ends, which lost 3 bases and 10 bases, there was a span of 17 bases. The germline CDR1 and CDR2 sequences are MNHNY and SVGAGI (reference sequence). CDR3 coding DNA: TGTGCCAGCAGTTATCAGGGGCCCCGGGCTCCGCAGTATTTT. It yields the protein CASSYQGPRAPQYF.

The genes are TRBV24-1 and TRBJ2-2; D not resolved. CDR3 length: 13 residues. The germline V and J ends were trimmed by 4 bases and 8 bases, with 10 bases remaining between them. The germline gives CDR1 KGHDR, CDR2 SFDVKD. In DNA form, the CDR3 reads TGTGCCACCAGTGAGTGGACCGGAGGGGAGCTGTTTTTT. Its translation: CATSEWTGGELFF.

The chain couples TRBV7-8 to TRBJ2-7; the D gene could be TRBD1 or TRBD2 (6 bases each). Germline loops: CDR1 SGHVS, CDR2 FQNEAQ. The CDR3 consists of 15 residues. With 2 bases removed from V and 0 bases from J, the gap between germline ends came to 11 bases. The CDR3 reads CASSLLGGTSYEQYF. The DNA of the CDR3 is TGTGCCAGCAGCTTACTAGGGGGGACCTCCTACGAGCAGTACTTC.

The chain carries TRBV5-6 and TRBJ2-3, with D maybe TRBD1 (6 bases). The CDR3 totals 15 residues. Germline V gene lookup returns CDR1 SGHDT and CDR2 YYEEEE. CDR3 loop: CATKKVGGNTDTQYF. The DNA of the CDR3 is TGTGCAACCAAGAAAGTAGGGGGTAACACAGATACGCAGTATTTT.

The rearrangement links TRBV9 to TRBJ2-1; D unclear. V gave up 2 bases and J gave up 10 bases, with 13 bases separating them. The CDR3 has 13 amino acids. The germline V gene encodes CDR1 SGDLS and CDR2 YYNGEE. CDR3 DNA: TGTGCCAGCAGCGTCGCAGGTTTTGGAGAGCAGTTCTTC. Protein sequence: CASSVAGFGEQFF.

In its sample, this clone was seen a few times. The rearrangement uses TRBV6-6 and TRBJ2-7, with 7 bases lining up with TRBD1. Germline values: CDR1 MNHNY, CDR2 SVGAGI (reference sequence). The V segment lost 1 base and the J segment 3 bases; nucleotides outside the gene matches: 3. The CDR3 contains 14 residues. The chain's CDR3 is CASSYLGQSYEQYF. CDR3 DNA sequence: TGTGCCAGCAGTTACTTGGGACAGAGCTACGAGCAGTACTTC.

The chain employs TRBV3-1 (or the pseudogene TRBV3-2) and TRBJ1-2; TRBD1 is a possible D gene (6 bases). The germline CDR1 and CDR2 sequences are LGHDT and YNNKEL (reference sequence). The V gene lost 3 bases and the J gene lost 8 bases, with 16 bases spanning the gap. The CDR3 is 14 amino acids. DNA for the CDR3: TGTGCCAGCAGCCAGGAACAGGGTTATCGGGGCTACACCTTC. Its protein product is CASSQEQGYRGYTF.

Here the CDR3 reads CASSPTAAPSSYNSPLHF. The DNA of the CDR3 is TGTGCCAGCTCACCGACGGCAGCTCCTAGCTCCTATAATTCACCCCTCCACTTT. The chain couples TRBV18 to TRBJ1-6; D is uncertain. There are 18 residues in the CDR3. Germline CDR1 and CDR2: KGHSH and LQKENI. V was pared by 3 bases and J by 0 bases, with 15 bases between.

V usage is TRBV7-8 and J usage is TRBJ1-1; 11 positions match TRBD1. Trimming removed 2 bases from V and 5 bases from J; junction bases left unmatched: 7. Germline CDR1 SGHVS, CDR2 FQNEAQ. The CDR3 is made up of 16 amino acids. The CDR3 nucleotides read TGTGCCAGCAGCTTAAGGACAGGGGGCAGGATGACTGAAGCTTTCTTT. Its translation is CASSLRTGGRMTEAFF.

This chain uses TRBV6-6 with TRBJ1-1; D unclear. Trimming removed 2 bases from V and 0 bases from J, with 10 bases in between. CDR1 MNHNY and CDR2 SVGAGI come from the germline V gene (reference sequence). The CDR3 sequence is 15 residues long. The CDR3 sequence is CASSYPRELNTEAFF. Here the CDR3 DNA reads TGTGCCAGCAGTTACCCGCGGGAGCTGAACACTGAAGCTTTCTTT.

The rearrangement links TRBV19 to TRBJ2-5; 7 bases align to TRBD2. J lost 2 bases, V lost 3 bases, and 6 bases had no gene match. Germline lookup yields CDR1 LNHDA and CDR2 SQIVND (reference sequence). The CDR3 loop spans 15 amino acids. The CDR3 here is CASSILGGGQETQYF. CDR3 nucleotides: TGTGCCAGTAGTATTTTGGGGGGAGGGCAAGAGACCCAGTACTTC. Complete variable domain (other parts from reference TRBV19 and TRBJ2-5): DGGITQSPKYLFRKEGQNVTLSCEQNLNHDAMYWYRQDPGQGLRLIYYSQIVNDFQKGDIAEGYSVSREKKESFPLTVTSAQKNPTAFYLCASSILGGGQETQYFGPGTRLLVL.

The rearrangement uses TRBV7-2 and TRBJ2-7, with TRBD2 matching over 9 bases. This CDR3 spans 17 amino acids. CDR1 is SGHTA and CDR2 is FQGNSA in the germline V gene. Unmatched junction bases numbered 8, after V lost 0 bases and J lost 2 bases. CDR3 residues: CASSLAGWIAGAYEQYF. As DNA, the CDR3 is TGTGCCAGCAGCTTAGCTGGATGGATAGCGGGAGCCTACGAGCAGTACTTC.

V gene TRBV21-1 combines with J gene TRBJ2-3; TRBD1, the table's D call, lacks a check against the DNA. TRBV21-1 constitutes a pseudogene. The CDR3 covers 14 residues. CDR3 DNA: TGTGCCAGCAGCTCCCAGGAACCCACAGATACGCAGTATTTT. It codes for CASSSQEPTDTQYF.

The chain recombines TRBV7-6 with TRBJ2-1; TRBD1 agrees at 8 bases. After removal of 1 base from V and 4 bases from J, the junction contained 6 bases not matched to a gene. The CDR3 runs to 16 residues. CDR1 and CDR2 (germline): SGHVS, FNYEAQ. In DNA form, the CDR3 reads TGTGCCAGCAGCTTAGGTCTGGGACAGGATTACAATGAGCAGTTCTTC. It translates to CASSLGLGQDYNEQFF.

The gene calls are TRBV12-5 and TRBJ1-1, with D unclear. The ends were cut back, 5 bases at V and 7 bases at J, with 11 bases in the middle. CDR3 length equals 12 residues. The germline gives CDR1 LGHNT, CDR2 FRNRAP. The CDR3 DNA reads as TGTGCTAGTGGTCCCCCGGACGGTGAAGCTTTCTTT. Its protein product is CASGPPDGEAFF.

The chain has TRBV5-6 and TRBJ2-3, with D perhaps matching TRBD2 (6 bases). Germline V CDR1 and CDR2: SGHDT, YYEEEE. Trimming removed 0 bases from V and 2 bases from J, with 7 bases in between. The CDR3 contains 14 residues. This CDR3 reads CASSLVAATDTQYF. DNA of the CDR3: TGTGCCAGCAGCTTGGTAGCGGCCACAGATACGCAGTATTTT.

This clone was observed a single time. The chain recombines TRBV5-4 with TRBJ2-7; TRBD1 aligns across 8 bases. CDR3 length equals 15 residues. Germline CDR1 SGHNT, CDR2 YYREEE (reference sequence). V shed 2 bases and J 4 bases; nucleotides not matched to a gene: 8. CDR3 amino acids: CASSFNGQGTYEQYF. DNA for the CDR3: TGTGCCAGCAGCTTTAATGGACAGGGAACGTACGAGCAGTACTTC. The full variable domain, in which reference TRBV5-4 and TRBJ2-7 provide the parts outside the CDR3, is ETGVTQSPTHLIKTRGQQVTLRCSSQSGHNTVSWYQQALGQGPQFIFQYYREEENGRGNFPPRFSGLQFPNYSSELNVNALELDDSALYLCASSFNGQGTYEQYFGPGTRLTVT.